These 26 T cell receptor beta chains came from one sample sequenced in a study of blood T cell repertoires in COVID-19. Sequenced by immunoSEQ multiplex PCR; TCRdb stores in-frame clones only, minus some. The table lists approximately 160,000 clones, 70% to 85% of them singletons. Input material: peripheral blood. Source of these receptors: a man between 60 and 75 years old who had recovered from COVID-19.

The rearrangement uses TRBV19 and TRBJ1-5; D possibly corresponds to TRBD1 (6 bases). The V and J ends lost 3 bases and 3 bases respectively, with 12 bases between them. The CDR3 has 15 residues. The germline V gene has CDR1 LNHDA and CDR2 SQIVND (reference sequence). CDR3 coding DNA: TGTGCCAGTAGTATTTGGTCAGGGGACAATCAGCCCCAGCATTTT. It yields the protein CASSIWSGDNQPQHF. The variable domain in full, with the rest retrieved from reference TRBV19 and TRBJ1-5, is DGGITQSPKYLFRKEGQNVTLSCEQNLNHDAMYWYRQDPGQGLRLIYYSQIVNDFQKGDIAEGYSVSREKKESFPLTVTSAQKNPTAFYLCASSIWSGDNQPQHFGDGTRLSIL.

The V gene is TRBV7-9, the J gene TRBJ1-1, with a weak D call TRBD1 (5 bases). V gave up 0 bases and J gave up 2 bases, with 7 bases separating them. CDR3 length: 14 residues. In germline, CDR1 is SEHNR, CDR2 FQNEAQ (reference sequence). For the CDR3, the DNA is TGTGCCAGCAGCTTAGCAGGGGCCAACACTGAAGCTTTCTTT. Encoded protein: CASSLAGANTEAFF. Filled out from reference TRBV7-9 and TRBJ1-1, the complete variable domain reads DTGVSQNPRHKITKRGQNVTFRCDPISEHNRLYWYRQTLGQGPEFLTYFQNEAQLEKSRLLSDRFSAERPKGSFSTLEIQRTEQGDSAMYLCASSLAGANTEAFFGQGTRLTVV.

The chain carries TRBV6-5 and TRBJ1-4; the D is unclear. CDR1 is MNHEY, CDR2 SVGAGI, per germline. V was trimmed by 6 bases and J by 6 bases, leaving 14 bases between them. This CDR3 is built from 14 residues. CDR3 in amino acids: CASRFRGADEKLFF. CDR3 DNA sequence: TGTGCCAGCAGGTTCCGGGGTGCGGATGAAAAACTGTTTTTT.

The gene calls are TRBV6-2 or TRBV6-3 and TRBJ2-7; tentative D call: TRBD2 (6 bases). Trimming left V 2 bases short and J 4 bases short, with 15 bases between. The germline CDR1 and CDR2 sequences are MNHEY and SVGEGT. This CDR3 is 15 amino acids long. CDR3 region: CASSYLWDAGYEQYF. CDR3 coding DNA: TGTGCCAGCAGTTACCTCTGGGACGCGGGATACGAGCAGTACTTC.

The chain uses TRBV9 and TRBJ2-3, with TRBD2 identical over 10 bases. The germline V gene has CDR1 SGDLS and CDR2 YYNGEE. V lost 4 bases and J lost 6; bases outside the gene matches: 11. The CDR3 sequence is 16 residues long. The CDR3 reads CASSLRSGGAGDTQYF. The CDR3 region has the DNA TGTGCCAGCAGCCTACGAAGCGGGGGGGCTGGGGATACGCAGTATTTT. Full variable domain (remainder filled in from reference TRBV9 and TRBJ2-3): DSGVTQTPKHLITATGQRVTLRCSPRSGDLSVYWYQQSLDQGLQFLIQYYNGEERAKGNILERFSAQQFPDLHSELNLSSLELGDSALYFCASSLRSGGAGDTQYFGPGTRLTVL.

This rearrangement joins TRBV4-2 to TRBJ1-2, with 7 nucleotides matching TRBD1. The junction had 7 bases not matched to a gene; V was cut back by 2 bases and J by 4 bases. CDR3 length: 15 amino acids. Germline assignment: CDR1 LGHNA and CDR2 YNFKEQ. The CDR3 DNA is TGTGCCAGCAGCCAACCCCAGGGGGGAGGCTATGGCTACACCTTC. As protein: CASSQPQGGGYGYTF.

The V call is TRBV19, the J call TRBJ1-2, with TRBD1 as a possible D gene (5 bases). CDR1 LNHDA and CDR2 SQIVND come from the germline V gene (reference sequence). The CDR3 totals 14 residues. Trimming removed 1 base from V and 5 bases from J, with 11 bases in between. This chain's CDR3 is CASSIAAGRYGYTF. Here the CDR3 DNA reads TGTGCCAGTAGTATAGCGGCAGGGCGGTATGGCTACACCTTC.

The CDR3 nucleotides read TGTGCCATCAGTGAGTCGGGGACAGGGTTGTACGAGCAGTACTTC. This codes for CAISESGTGLYEQYF. V is TRBV10-3 and J is TRBJ2-7; TRBD1 agrees at 9 bases. The trim removed 0 bases at V and 4 bases at J, leaving 4 bases unmatched. This CDR3 contains 15 residues. Germline CDR1 ENHRY, CDR2 SYGVKD.

This chain joins TRBV9 and TRBJ1-3; possibly TRBD1 for D (5 bases). The CDR3 totals 19 residues. V lost 0 bases, J lost 4 bases, and 23 bases lay in between. From germline, CDR1 is SGDLS and CDR2 YYNGEE. CDR3 loop: CASSVAGDRDQIVGNTIYF. CDR3 nucleotides: TGTGCCAGCAGCGTAGCGGGAGACCGGGACCAAATCGTAGGAAACACCATATATTTT.

The CDR3 DNA reads TGTGCCAGCAGCCAAGATGCCTTTGGACAGAAATATGGCTACACCTTC. This encodes CASSQDAFGQKYGYTF. V usage is TRBV3-1 (or the pseudogene TRBV3-2) and J usage is TRBJ1-2, with D perhaps TRBD1 (6 bases). V lost 0 bases, J lost 5 bases, and 16 bases lay in between. CDR1 is LGHDT and CDR2 is YNNKEL in the germline V gene (reference sequence). This CDR3 comprises 16 residues.

This clone was seen a handful of times. As DNA, the CDR3 is TGTGCCATCAGTGGAGGGGGAAGCACTGAAGCTTTCTTT. Amino acids: CAISGGGSTEAFF. This chain connects TRBV10-3 to TRBJ1-1, with D possibly being TRBD1 (6 bases). This CDR3 is 13 amino acids long. Trimming took off 4 bases at V and 4 bases at J, with 10 bases between the two ends. The germline gives CDR1 ENHRY, CDR2 SYGVKD.

The chain recombines TRBV28 with TRBJ1-4, with 9 bases fitting TRBD1. CDR1 and CDR2 (germline): MDHEN, SYDVKM. Trimming at V came to 1 base and at J to 8 bases, leaving 5 bases not matched to a gene. The CDR3 runs to 15 residues. In DNA, the CDR3 is TGTGCCAGCAGTTTATCGGACAGGGGATCCGAAAAACTGTTTTTT. Translating gives CASSLSDRGSEKLFF. Using reference TRBV28 and TRBJ1-4 for the parts outside the CDR3, the full variable domain is DVKVTQSSRYLVKRTGEKVFLECVQDMDHENMFWYRQDPGLGLRLIYFSYDVKMKEKGDIPEGYSVSREKKERFSLILESASTNQTSMYLCASSLSDRGSEKLFFGSGTQLSVL.

The V and J genes are TRBV15 and TRBJ2-7; 11 nucleotides match TRBD2. The V gene's germline CDR1 is LNHNV and CDR2 YYDKDF (reference sequence). The V and J ends lost 3 bases and 2 bases, in that order; junction bases with no gene match: 6. CDR3 length: 16 residues. The CDR3, as DNA: TGTGCCACCAGCAGGGGAGAGACTAGCGGGGCCTACGAGCAGTACTTC. Translating it yields CATSRGETSGAYEQYF.

The V call is TRBV6-5, the J call TRBJ1-2; D remains ambiguous. Trimming stripped 5 bases from V and 8 bases from J, with 9 bases between. The CDR3 extends over 11 amino acids. Germline CDR1 MNHEY, CDR2 SVGAGI. The CDR3, as DNA: TGTGCCAGCAGTCTATTCTTAGGCTACACCTTC. This sequence encodes CASSLFLGYTF.

The chain has TRBV5-4 and TRBJ2-3; TRBD1 is a possible D gene (6 bases). Germline CDR1 reads SGHNT; CDR2 reads YYREEE (reference sequence). The CDR3 extends over 16 amino acids. Deletions cut 4 bases from V and 2 bases from J, with 17 bases between. The CDR3 nucleotides read TGTGCCAGCAGCCCAGGGGAAGATCGTGCCACAGATACGCAGTATTTT. It codes for CASSPGEDRATDTQYF.

The chain employs TRBV30 and TRBJ1-4; D gene unclear. From germline, CDR1 is GTSNPN and CDR2 SVGIG (reference sequence). The CDR3 covers 13 residues. V was clipped by 4 bases and J by 0 bases, with 6 bases between them. The CDR3 DNA sequence: TGTGCCTGGAACCCGGCAACTAATGAAAAACTGTTTTTT. Protein: CAWNPATNEKLFF. Together with reference TRBV30 and TRBJ1-4, the CDR3 gives the full variable domain: SQTIHQWPATLVQPVGSPLSLECTVEGTSNPNLYWYRQAAGRGLQLLFYSVGIGQISSEVPQNLSASRPQDRQFILSSKKLLLSDSGFYLCAWNPATNEKLFFGSGTQLSVL.

The chain is built from TRBV18 and TRBJ1-5, with D perhaps matching TRBD1 (5 bases). V lost 0 bases, J lost 4 bases, and 7 bases lay in between. This CDR3 spans 14 amino acids. CDR1 and CDR2 (germline): KGHSH, LQKENI. In nucleotides, the CDR3 is TGTGCCAGCTCACCACCGGGACTGAATCAGCCCCAGCATTTT. Protein: CASSPPGLNQPQHF. Together with reference TRBV18 and TRBJ1-5, the CDR3 gives the full variable domain: NAGVMQNPRHLVRRRGQEARLRCSPMKGHSHVYWYRQLPEEGLKFMVYLQKENIIDESGMPKERFSAEFPKEGPSILRIQQVVRGDSAAYFCASSPPGLNQPQHFGDGTRLSIL.

V usage is TRBV7-2 and J usage is TRBJ1-2; weak D call: TRBD1 (6 bases). V lost 6 bases to trimming and J lost 7 bases, with 18 bases between them. The germline gives CDR1 SGHTA, CDR2 FQGNSA. The CDR3 covers 14 residues. The CDR3 region is CASSYRDNPRGYTF. CDR3 bases: TGTGCCAGCAGTTACCGGGACAACCCCCGTGGCTACACCTTC. Complete variable domain (other parts from reference TRBV7-2 and TRBJ1-2): GAGVSQSPSNKVTEKGKDVELRCDPISGHTALYWYRQSLGQGLEFLIYFQGNSAPDKSGLPSDRFSAERTGGSVSTLTIQRTQQEDSAVYLCASSYRDNPRGYTFGSGTRLTVV.

This clone was observed a handful of times. This chain uses TRBV5-6 with TRBJ2-2; possibly TRBD2 for D (5 bases). This CDR3 contains 15 residues. V lost 1 base and J 7 bases, leaving 14 bases between the germline ends. Germline-derived CDR1 and CDR2 are SGHDT and YYEEEE. The CDR3 spells CASSLRVAWSGELFF. CDR3 DNA sequence: TGTGCCAGCAGCTTGCGGGTAGCGTGGAGCGGGGAGCTGTTTTTT.

The chain combines TRBV19 with TRBJ1-5; D may be TRBD1 (6 bases). This CDR3 comprises 19 residues. The germline V gene has CDR1 LNHDA and CDR2 SQIVND (reference sequence). The V and J ends lost 5 bases and 0 bases respectively, with 23 bases between them. The CDR3 here is CASSPREGGRGYSNQPQHF. The CDR3 DNA reads TGTGCCAGTAGTCCCCGGGAGGGGGGGCGCGGGTATAGCAATCAGCCCCAGCATTTT.

The chain combines TRBV7-3 with TRBJ1-6; TRBD1 agrees at 9 bases. The germline V gene encodes CDR1 SGHTA and CDR2 FQGTGA. J gave up 5 bases and V 5 bases, and 4 bases lay outside the gene matches. CDR3 length equals 15 residues. In DNA, the CDR3 is TGTGCCAGCAGCCAGACAGGGGGAAATAATTCACCCCTCCACTTT. It translates to CASSQTGGNNSPLHF.

The CDR3 reads CSVQGETGELFF. DNA for the CDR3: TGCAGCGTACAGGGGGAAACCGGGGAGCTGTTTTTT. J is TRBJ2-2 and V is TRBV29-1, with 8 bases fitting TRBD1. CDR3 length: 12 residues. V shed 6 bases and J 5 bases; nucleotides not matched to a gene: 2. Germline lookup yields CDR1 SQVTM and CDR2 ANQGSEA.

The chain recombines TRBV5-8 with TRBJ2-5; TRBD1 matches 7 bases. From germline, CDR1 is SGHTS and CDR2 YDEGEE. Trimming removed 0 bases from V and 5 bases from J; junction bases left unmatched: 4. This CDR3 has 14 residues. The CDR3 DNA sequence: TGTGCCAGCAGCTTGGGACAGGGAATTGAGACCCAGTACTTC. Translating gives CASSLGQGIETQYF.

The chain couples TRBV18 to TRBJ1-5; 8 positions agree with TRBD1. V lost 6 bases and J lost 5; bases outside the gene matches: 9. Germline assignment: CDR1 KGHSH and CDR2 LQKENI. The length of the CDR3 is 15 residues. CDR3: CASSQTDRVDQPQHF. In nucleotides, the CDR3 is TGTGCCAGCTCCCAAACGGACAGGGTCGATCAGCCCCAGCATTTT.

The CDR3 nucleotides are TGCGCCAGCACCCTAGAACCCACAGGGTACCAGTTCTTC. Translated: CASTLEPTGYQFF. The rearrangement links TRBV5-1 to TRBJ2-1; the D gene is possibly TRBD1 (6 bases). Germline lookup yields CDR1 SGHRS and CDR2 YFSETQ. This CDR3 contains 13 residues. V lost 6 bases to trimming and J lost 13 bases, with 20 bases between them.

This clone was seen only once. This chain uses TRBV6-5 with TRBJ2-1, with TRBD2 matching over 9 bases. Trimming cost V 5 bases and J 8 bases; bases outside gene matches: 1. The CDR3 consists of 12 residues. Germline assignment: CDR1 MNHEY and CDR2 SVGAGI. The CDR3 reads CASSKRGDEQFF. The CDR3 bases are TGTGCCAGCAGTAAGCGGGGGGATGAGCAGTTCTTC.